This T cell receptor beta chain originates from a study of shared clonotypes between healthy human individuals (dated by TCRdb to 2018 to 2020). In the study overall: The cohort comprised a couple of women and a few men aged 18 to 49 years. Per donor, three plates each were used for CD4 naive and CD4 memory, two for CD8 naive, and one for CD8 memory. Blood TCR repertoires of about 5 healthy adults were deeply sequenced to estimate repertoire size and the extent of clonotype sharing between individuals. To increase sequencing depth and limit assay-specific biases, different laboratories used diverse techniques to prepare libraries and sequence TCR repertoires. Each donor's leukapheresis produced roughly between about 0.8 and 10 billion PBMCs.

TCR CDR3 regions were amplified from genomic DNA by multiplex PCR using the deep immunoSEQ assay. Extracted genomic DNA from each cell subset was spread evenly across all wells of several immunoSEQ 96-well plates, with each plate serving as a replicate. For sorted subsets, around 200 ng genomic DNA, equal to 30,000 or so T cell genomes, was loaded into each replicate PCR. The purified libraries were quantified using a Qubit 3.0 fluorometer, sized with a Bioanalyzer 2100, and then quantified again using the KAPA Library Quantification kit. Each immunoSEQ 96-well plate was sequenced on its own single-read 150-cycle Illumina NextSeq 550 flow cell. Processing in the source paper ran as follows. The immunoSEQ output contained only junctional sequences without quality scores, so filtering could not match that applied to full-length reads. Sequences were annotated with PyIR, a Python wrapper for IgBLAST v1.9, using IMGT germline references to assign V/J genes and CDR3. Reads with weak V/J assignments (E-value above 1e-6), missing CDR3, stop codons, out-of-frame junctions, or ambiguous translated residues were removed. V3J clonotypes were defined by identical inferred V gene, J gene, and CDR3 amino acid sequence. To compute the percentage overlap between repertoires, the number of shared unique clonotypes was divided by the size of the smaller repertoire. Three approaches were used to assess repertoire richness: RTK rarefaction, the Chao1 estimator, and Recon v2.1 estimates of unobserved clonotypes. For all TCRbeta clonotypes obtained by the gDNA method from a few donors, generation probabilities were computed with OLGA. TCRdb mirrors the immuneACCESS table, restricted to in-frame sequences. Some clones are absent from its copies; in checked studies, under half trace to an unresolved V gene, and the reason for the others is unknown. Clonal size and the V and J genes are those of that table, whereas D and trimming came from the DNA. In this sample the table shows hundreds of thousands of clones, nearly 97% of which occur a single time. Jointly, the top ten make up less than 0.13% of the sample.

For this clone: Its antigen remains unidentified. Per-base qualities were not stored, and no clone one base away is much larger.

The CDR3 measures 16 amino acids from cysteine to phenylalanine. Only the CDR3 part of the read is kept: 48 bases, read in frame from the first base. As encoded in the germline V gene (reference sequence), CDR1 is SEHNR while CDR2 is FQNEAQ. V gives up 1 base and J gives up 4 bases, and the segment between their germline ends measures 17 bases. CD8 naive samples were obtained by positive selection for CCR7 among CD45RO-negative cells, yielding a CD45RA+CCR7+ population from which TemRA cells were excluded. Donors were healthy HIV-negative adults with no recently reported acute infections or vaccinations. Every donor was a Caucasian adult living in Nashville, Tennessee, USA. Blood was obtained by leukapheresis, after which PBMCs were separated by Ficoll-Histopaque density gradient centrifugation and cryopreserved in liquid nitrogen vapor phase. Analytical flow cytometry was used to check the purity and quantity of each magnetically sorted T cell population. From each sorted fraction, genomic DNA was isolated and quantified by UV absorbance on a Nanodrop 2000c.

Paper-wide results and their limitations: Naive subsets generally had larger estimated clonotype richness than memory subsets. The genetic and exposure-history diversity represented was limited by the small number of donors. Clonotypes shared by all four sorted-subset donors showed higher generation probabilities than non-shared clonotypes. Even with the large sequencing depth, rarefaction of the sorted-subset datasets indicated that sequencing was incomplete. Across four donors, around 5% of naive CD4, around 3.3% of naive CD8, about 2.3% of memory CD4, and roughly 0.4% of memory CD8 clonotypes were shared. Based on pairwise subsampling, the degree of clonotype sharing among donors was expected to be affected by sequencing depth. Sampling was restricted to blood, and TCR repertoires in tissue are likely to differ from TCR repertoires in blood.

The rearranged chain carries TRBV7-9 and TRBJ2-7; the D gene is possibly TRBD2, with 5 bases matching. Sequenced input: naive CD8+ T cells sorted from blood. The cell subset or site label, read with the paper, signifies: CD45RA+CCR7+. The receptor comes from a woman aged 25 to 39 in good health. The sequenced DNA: TGTGCCAGCAGCTTAGGGACGGGGAAGTCCTTTTACGAGCAGTACTTC. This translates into CASSLGTGKSFYEQYF.